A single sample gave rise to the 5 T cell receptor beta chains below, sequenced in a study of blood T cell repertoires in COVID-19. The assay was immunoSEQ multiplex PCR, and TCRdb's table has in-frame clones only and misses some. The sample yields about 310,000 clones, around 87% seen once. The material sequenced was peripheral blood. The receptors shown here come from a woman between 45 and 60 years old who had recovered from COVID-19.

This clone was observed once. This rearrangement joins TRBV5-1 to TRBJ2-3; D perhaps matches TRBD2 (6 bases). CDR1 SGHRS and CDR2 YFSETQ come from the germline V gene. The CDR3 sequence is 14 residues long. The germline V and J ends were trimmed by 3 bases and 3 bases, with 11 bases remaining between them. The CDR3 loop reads CASSYPGETDTQYF. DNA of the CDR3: TGCGCCAGCAGCTATCCGGGGGAGACAGATACGCAGTATTTT. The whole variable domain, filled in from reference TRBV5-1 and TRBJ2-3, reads KAGVTQTPRYLIKTRGQQVTLSCSPISGHRSVSWYQQTPGQGLQFLFEYFSETQRNKGNFPGRFSGRQFSNSRSEMNVSTLELGDSALYLCASSYPGETDTQYFGPGTRLTVL.

The CDR3 here is CASSQTGAVGNTIYF. The CDR3, as DNA: TGTGCCAGCAGCCAGACAGGGGCTGTTGGAAACACCATATATTTT. J is TRBJ1-3 and V is TRBV2; 8 nucleotides agree with TRBD1. This CDR3 spans 15 amino acids. Unmatched junction bases numbered 7, after V lost 6 bases and J lost 3 bases. CDR1 is SNHLY and CDR2 is FYNNEI in the germline V gene. Based on the CDR3 plus reference TRBV2 and TRBJ1-3, the full variable domain is EPEVTQTPSHQVTQMGQEVILRCVPISNHLYFYWYRQILGQKVEFLVSFYNNEISEKSEIFDDQFSVERPDGSNFTLKIRSTKLEDSAMYFCASSQTGAVGNTIYFGEGSWLTVV.

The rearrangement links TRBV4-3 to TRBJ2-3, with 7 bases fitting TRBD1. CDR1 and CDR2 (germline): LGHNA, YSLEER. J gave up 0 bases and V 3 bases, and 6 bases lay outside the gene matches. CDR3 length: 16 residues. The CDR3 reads CASSQMTGPSTDTQYF. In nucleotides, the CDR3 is TGCGCCAGCAGCCAGATGACAGGGCCTAGCACAGATACGCAGTATTTT.

The CDR3 DNA sequence: TGTGCCAGCTCACTGGACAGGACAAATGAAAAACTGTTTTTT. It specifies CASSLDRTNEKLFF. The chain is built from TRBV18 and TRBJ1-4, with TRBD1 matching 7 bases. After removal of 4 bases from V and 5 bases from J, the junction contained 4 bases not matched to a gene. Looked up from germline, CDR1 is KGHSH and CDR2 is LQKENI. CDR3 length: 14 amino acids.

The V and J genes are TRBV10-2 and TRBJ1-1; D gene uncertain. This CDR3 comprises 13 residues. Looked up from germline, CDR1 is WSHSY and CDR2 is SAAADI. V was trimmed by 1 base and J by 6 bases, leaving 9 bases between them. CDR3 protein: CASSELEGPEAFF. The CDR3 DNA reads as TGCGCCAGCAGTGAGTTAGAGGGCCCTGAAGCTTTCTTT.